The 4 T cell receptor beta chains presented below share a single source sample, sequenced in a study of blood T cell repertoires in COVID-19. Assay: immunoSEQ multiplex PCR; the TCRdb copy retains only in-frame clones and omits some. Here the sample spans approximately 100,000 clones, more than 65% being singletons. Sequenced: peripheral blood. All receptors come from a man in his 60s with acute or convalescent COVID-19.

Concerning this clone: Other DNA sequences in the sample encode the same CDR3. This rearrangement joins TRBV5-1 to TRBJ1-1, with TRBD1 as a possible D gene (6 bases). Germline CDR1 reads SGHRS; CDR2 reads YFSETQ. CDR3 size: 14 residues. V lost 3 bases to trimming and J lost 1 base, with 10 bases between them. CDR3 region: CASSSQGKNTEAFF. The CDR3 DNA follows: TGCGCCAGCAGCTCACAGGGAAAGAACACTGAAGCTTTCTTT. The variable domain in full, completed from reference TRBV5-1 and TRBJ1-1, reads KAGVTQTPRYLIKTRGQQVTLSCSPISGHRSVSWYQQTPGQGLQFLFEYFSETQRNKGNFPGRFSGRQFSNSRSEMNVSTLELGDSALYLCASSSQGKNTEAFFGQGTRLTVV.

The V and J genes are TRBV7-2 and TRBJ1-5, with TRBD1 as a possible D gene (6 bases). Trimming took 1 base from V and 4 from J, leaving 11 bases between them. The CDR3 length is 15 residues. CDR1 is SGHTA, CDR2 FQGNSA, per germline. The CDR3 coding sequence is TGTGCCAGCAGCTTAGGGAACAGGGTGAATCAGCCCCAGCATTTT. It codes for CASSLGNRVNQPQHF.

J is TRBJ1-1 and V is TRBV30; D may be TRBD1 (5 bases). The germline V and J ends were trimmed by 0 bases and 10 bases, with 15 bases remaining between them. Germline V gene lookup returns CDR1 GTSNPN and CDR2 SVGIG (reference sequence). The CDR3 consists of 13 residues. CDR3 protein: CAWSVHGSGGAFF. CDR3 nucleotides: TGTGCCTGGAGTGTACACGGTTCGGGGGGAGCTTTCTTT.

The chain combines TRBV19 with TRBJ2-7, with 7 bases fitting TRBD1. The V gene's germline CDR1 is LNHDA and CDR2 SQIVND (reference sequence). With 5 bases clipped from V and 3 bases from J, the junction kept 7 bases outside the gene matches. CDR3 length: 14 residues. The CDR3 DNA follows: TGTGCCAGTAGTCCGAGCCCAGGGGGCTACGAGCAGTACTTC. Its translation: CASSPSPGGYEQYF.